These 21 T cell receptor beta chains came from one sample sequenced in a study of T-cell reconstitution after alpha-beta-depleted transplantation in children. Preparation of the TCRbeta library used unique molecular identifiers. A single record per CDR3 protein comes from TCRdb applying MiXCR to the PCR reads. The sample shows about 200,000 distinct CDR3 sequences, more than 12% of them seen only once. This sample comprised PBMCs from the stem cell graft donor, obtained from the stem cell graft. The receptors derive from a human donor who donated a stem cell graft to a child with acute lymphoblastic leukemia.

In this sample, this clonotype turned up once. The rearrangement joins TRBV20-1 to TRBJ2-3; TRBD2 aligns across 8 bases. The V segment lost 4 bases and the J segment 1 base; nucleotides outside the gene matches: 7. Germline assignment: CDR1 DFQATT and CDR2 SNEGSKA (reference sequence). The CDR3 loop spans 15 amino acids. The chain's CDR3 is CSAKPVAGRTDTQYF. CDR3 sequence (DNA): TGCAGTGCTAAACCGGTAGCGGGACGCACAGATACGCAGTATTTT.

For the CDR3, the DNA is TGTGCCAGCAGCCTTAGAGGCTGGACAGGGTCCTACGAGCAGTACTTC. Protein sequence: CASSLRGWTGSYEQYF. V usage is TRBV16 and J usage is TRBJ2-7, with TRBD1 matching 8 bases. The CDR3 is 16 amino acids. Germline V CDR1 and CDR2: KGHSY, FQNENV. Trimming removed 4 bases from V and 1 base from J; junction bases left unmatched: 9. Filled out from reference TRBV16 and TRBJ2-7, the complete variable domain reads GEEVAQTPKHLVRGEGQKAKLYCAPIKGHSYVFWYQQVLKNEFKFLISFQNENVFDETGMPKERFSAKCLPNSPCSLEIQATKLEDSAVYFCASSLRGWTGSYEQYFGPGTRLTVT.

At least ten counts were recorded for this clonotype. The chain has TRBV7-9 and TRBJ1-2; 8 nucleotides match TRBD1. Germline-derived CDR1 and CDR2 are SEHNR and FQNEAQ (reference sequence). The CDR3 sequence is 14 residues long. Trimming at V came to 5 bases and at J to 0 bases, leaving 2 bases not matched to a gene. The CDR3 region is CASSPQGANYGYTF. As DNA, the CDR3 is TGTGCCAGCAGCCCACAGGGGGCTAACTATGGCTACACCTTC.

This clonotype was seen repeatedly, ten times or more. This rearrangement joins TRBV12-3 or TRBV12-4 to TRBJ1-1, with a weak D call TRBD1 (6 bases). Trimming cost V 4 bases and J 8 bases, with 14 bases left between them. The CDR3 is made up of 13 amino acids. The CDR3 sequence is CASSYGQFSEAFF. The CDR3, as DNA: TGTGCCAGCAGTTACGGACAGTTTTCAGAAGCTTTCTTT.

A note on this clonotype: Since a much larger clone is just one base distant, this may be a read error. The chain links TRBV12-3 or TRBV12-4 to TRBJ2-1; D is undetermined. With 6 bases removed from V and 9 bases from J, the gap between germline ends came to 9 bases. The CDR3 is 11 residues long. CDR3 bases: TGTGCCAGCAGCCCTCTGGCTGAGCAGTTCTTC. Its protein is CASSPLAEQFF.

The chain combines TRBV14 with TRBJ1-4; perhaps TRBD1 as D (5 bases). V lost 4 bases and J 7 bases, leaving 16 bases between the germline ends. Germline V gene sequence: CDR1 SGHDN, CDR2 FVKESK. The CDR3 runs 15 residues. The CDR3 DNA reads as TGTGCCAGCAGCCCAGGCGCAGGGAATTCTGAAAAACTGTTTTTT. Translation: CASSPGAGNSEKLFF.

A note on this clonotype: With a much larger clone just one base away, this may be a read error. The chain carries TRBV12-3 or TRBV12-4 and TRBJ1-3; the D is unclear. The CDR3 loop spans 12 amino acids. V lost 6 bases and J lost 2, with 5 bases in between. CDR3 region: CASSAPGNTIYF. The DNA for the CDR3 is TGTGCCAGCAGCGCCCCTGGAAACACCATATATTTT.

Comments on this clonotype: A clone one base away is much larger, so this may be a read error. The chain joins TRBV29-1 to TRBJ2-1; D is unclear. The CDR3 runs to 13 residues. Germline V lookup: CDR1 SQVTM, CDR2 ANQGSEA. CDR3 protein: CSAGQSSYHEQFF. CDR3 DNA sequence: TGCAGCGCCGGGCAGAGCTCCTACCATGAGCAGTTCTTC.

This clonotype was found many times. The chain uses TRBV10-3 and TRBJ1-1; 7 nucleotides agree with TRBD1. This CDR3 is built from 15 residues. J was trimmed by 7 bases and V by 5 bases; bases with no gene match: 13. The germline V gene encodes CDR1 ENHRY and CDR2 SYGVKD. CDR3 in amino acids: CAISKLDREGNEAFF. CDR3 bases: TGTGCCATCAGTAAACTCGACAGGGAGGGTAATGAAGCTTTCTTT.

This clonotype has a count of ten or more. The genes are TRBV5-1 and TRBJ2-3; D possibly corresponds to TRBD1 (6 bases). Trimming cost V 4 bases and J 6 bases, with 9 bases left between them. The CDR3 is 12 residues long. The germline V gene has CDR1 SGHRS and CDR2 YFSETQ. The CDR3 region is CASSLTGDTQYF. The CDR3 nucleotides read TGCGCCAGCAGCCTTACAGGGGATACGCAGTATTTT.

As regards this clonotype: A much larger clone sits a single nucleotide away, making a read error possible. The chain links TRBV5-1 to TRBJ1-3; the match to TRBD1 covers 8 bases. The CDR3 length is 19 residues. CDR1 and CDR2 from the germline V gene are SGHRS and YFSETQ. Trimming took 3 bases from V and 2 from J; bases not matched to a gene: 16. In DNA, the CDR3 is TGCGCCAGCAGCTCTCCGGGACAGGCGGCCCCGAGTACTGGAAACACCATATATTTT. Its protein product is CASSSPGQAAPSTGNTIYF.

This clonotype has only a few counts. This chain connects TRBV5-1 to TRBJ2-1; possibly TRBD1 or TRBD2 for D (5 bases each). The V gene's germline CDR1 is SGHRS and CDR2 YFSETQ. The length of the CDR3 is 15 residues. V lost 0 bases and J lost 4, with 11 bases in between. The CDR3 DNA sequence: TGCGCCAGCAGCTTGGACAGCTGGGGGTACAATGAGCAGTTCTTC. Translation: CASSLDSWGYNEQFF.

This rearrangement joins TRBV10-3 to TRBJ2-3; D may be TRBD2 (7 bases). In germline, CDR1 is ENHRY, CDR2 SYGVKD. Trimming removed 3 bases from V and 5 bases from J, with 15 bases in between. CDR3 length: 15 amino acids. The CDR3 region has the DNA TGTGCCATCAGTGACCTGGGAGGGGGGCAAGATACGCAGTATTTT. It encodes CAISDLGGGQDTQYF.

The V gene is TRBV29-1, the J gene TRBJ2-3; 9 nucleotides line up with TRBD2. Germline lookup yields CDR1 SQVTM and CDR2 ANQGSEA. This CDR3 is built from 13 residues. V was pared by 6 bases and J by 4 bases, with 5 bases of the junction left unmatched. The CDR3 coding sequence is TGCAGCGTGCAAGCGGGAGGAGCAGATACGCAGTATTTT. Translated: CSVQAGGADTQYF.

The CDR3 DNA reads TGTGCCAGCAGTCGCGGGACCCCCGGCACCTACGAGCAGTACTTC. It encodes CASSRGTPGTYEQYF. The chain recombines TRBV6-1 with TRBJ2-7; a possible D gene is TRBD2 (6 bases). CDR3 length equals 15 residues. Germline lookup yields CDR1 MNHNS and CDR2 SASEGT. V was pared by 5 bases and J by 2 bases, with 16 bases between.

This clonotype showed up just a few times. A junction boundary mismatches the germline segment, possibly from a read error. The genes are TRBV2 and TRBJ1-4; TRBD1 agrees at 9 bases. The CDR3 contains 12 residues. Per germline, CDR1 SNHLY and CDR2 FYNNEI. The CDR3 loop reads CASSYGNRDRVF. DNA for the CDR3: TGTGCCAGCAGTTACGGCAATCGGGACAGGGTCTTT.

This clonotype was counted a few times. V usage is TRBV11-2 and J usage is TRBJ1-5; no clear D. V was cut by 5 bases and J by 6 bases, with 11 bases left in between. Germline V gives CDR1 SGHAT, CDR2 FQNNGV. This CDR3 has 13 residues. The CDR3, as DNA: TGTGCCAGCAGCAACTCAGAGGGTCAGCCCCAGCATTTT. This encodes CASSNSEGQPQHF.

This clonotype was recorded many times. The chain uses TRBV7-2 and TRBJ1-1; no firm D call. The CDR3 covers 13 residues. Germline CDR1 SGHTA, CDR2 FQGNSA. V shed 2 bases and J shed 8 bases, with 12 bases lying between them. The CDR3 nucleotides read TGTGCCAGCAGCTTACATCTTATAGGAGAAGCTTTCTTT. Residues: CASSLHLIGEAFF.

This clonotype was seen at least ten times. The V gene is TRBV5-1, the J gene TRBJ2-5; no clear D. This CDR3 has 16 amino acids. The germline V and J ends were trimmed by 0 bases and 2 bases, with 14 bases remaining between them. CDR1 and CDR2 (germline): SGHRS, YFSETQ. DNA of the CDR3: TGCGCCAGCAGCTTGGGGAGCCAGTCCGGGCAAGAGACCCAGTACTTC. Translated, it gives CASSLGSQSGQETQYF. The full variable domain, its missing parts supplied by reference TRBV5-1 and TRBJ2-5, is KAGVTQTPRYLIKTRGQQVTLSCSPISGHRSVSWYQQTPGQGLQFLFEYFSETQRNKGNFPGRFSGRQFSNSRSEMNVSTLELGDSALYLCASSLGSQSGQETQYFGPGTRLLVL.

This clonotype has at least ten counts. In DNA form, the CDR3 reads TGTGCCAGCAGCTTAGCTGTCAGGGGCACCGGGGAGCTGTTTTTT. This encodes CASSLAVRGTGELFF. This chain connects TRBV7-2 to TRBJ2-2; TRBD1 is a possible D gene (6 bases). The ends were cut back, 0 bases at V and 4 bases at J, with 9 bases in the middle. This CDR3 region has 15 residues. Looked up from germline, CDR1 is SGHTA and CDR2 is FQGNSA.

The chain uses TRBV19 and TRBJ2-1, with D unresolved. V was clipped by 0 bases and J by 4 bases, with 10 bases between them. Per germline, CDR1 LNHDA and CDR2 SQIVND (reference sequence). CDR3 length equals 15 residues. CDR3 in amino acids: CASSIEGVRYNEQFF. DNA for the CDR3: TGTGCCAGTAGTATAGAGGGCGTGCGGTACAATGAGCAGTTCTTC. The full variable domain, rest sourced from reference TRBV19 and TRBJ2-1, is DGGITQSPKYLFRKEGQNVTLSCEQNLNHDAMYWYRQDPGQGLRLIYYSQIVNDFQKGDIAEGYSVSREKKESFPLTVTSAQKNPTAFYLCASSIEGVRYNEQFFGPGTRLTVL.